The source of this T cell receptor (beta chain) is a study of CD8+CD57+ T cells in acquired aplastic anemia (dated by TCRdb to the late 2010s). Study-wide context: On average, sorted CD4+ and CD8+ cells yielded around 3.4 ug of extracted DNA, with a range of roughly 0.18 to 27.4 ug. Healthy donor samples averaged roughly 9.8 million reads for CD4+ and about 11 million for CD8+ cells.

This clonotype was recorded at least ten times. Its binding antigen is unknown. A read error may be the cause here, since a much bigger clone is one base away. General findings and caveats noted by the study authors: Twenty-nine CD8+ CDR3 sequences were shared between patients and controls but appeared highly expressed in patients and within their immunodominant clones. Between patients and healthy controls, no significant difference in CD8+ Simpson's diversity was found (P=0.060).

In this study, sorted CD4+ and CD8+ T cells from the blood of healthy subjects and of severe aplastic anemia patients had their TCR repertoires deep-sequenced. Ficoll-Paque density gradient centrifugation was used to isolate peripheral blood mononuclear cells. Before DNA was extracted, CD4+ and CD8+ T cells were sorted using either FACS or magnetic beads. V loses 8 bases of germline sequence and J loses 9 bases, and the interval between the two ends is 17 bases. Reading from cysteine to phenylalanine, the CDR3 counts 14 amino acids. Only the CDR3 part of the read is kept: 42 bases, read in frame from the first base. The germline V gene encodes CDR1 SGHTA and CDR2 FQGNSA. TCR beta VDJ combination and CDR3 sequence profiling used genomic DNA as the template. An Illumina HiSeq 2000 was the platform used for TCR repertoire sequencing. On the study's bioinformatics: TRBV/TRBJ rearrangement plots, CDR3 size and DJ length profiles, and Simpson's diversity index were used to evaluate the repertoires. The most abundant DNA sequence in the deep sequencing data was defined as the immunodominant clone. CDR3 amino acid sequences were checked for sharing across subjects and were also compared against the VDJdb database and published repertoires. The public reads were run again by TCRdb, first through fastp at Q25 and then through MiXCR, and only productive beta chains were kept. CDR3 protein sequences are deduplicated, and each keeps its most common genes and DNA. TCRdb, rather than the study authors, made the V and J calls. In all, the sample holds approximately 380,000 distinct CDR3 sequences, and roughly 68% of those were seen once. The ten largest clonotypes hold 4% of the sample.

Sequenced material: sorted CD4+, CD8+, or CD8+CD57+ T cells (not recorded which) from PBMCs. The rearrangement combines TRBV7-2 with TRBJ1-6; the D gene identity is not certain. This sequence originates from a human donor in good health, serving as a control. This receptor carries the CDR3 CASGPNSLVSPLHF. The nucleotides read TGTGCCAGCGGCCCGAACAGTTTGGTTTCACCCCTCCACTTT.